Each of the 20 T cell receptor beta chains below was sequenced from the same sample in a study of response to subunit inactivated influenza vaccine. Each CDR3 protein gets one entry after TCRdb re-called the RT-PCR reads with MiXCR. The sample holds about 700,000 distinct CDR3 sequences, around a sixth seen once. Sequencing used PBMCs from blood, obtained less than 13 days after vaccination. These receptor sequences come from a man in his fifties or sixties who received an inactivated influenza vaccine.

The genes are TRBV20-1 and TRBJ2-7; D ambiguous. The ends were cut back, 0 bases at V and 4 bases at J, with 13 bases in the middle. The CDR3 runs 14 residues. CDR1 and CDR2 from the germline V gene are DFQATT and SNEGSKA (reference sequence). CDR3 nucleotide sequence: TGCAGTGCTAGAGATCTGGCAGGACCTTACGAGCAGTACTTC. Amino acids: CSARDLAGPYEQYF.

This clonotype was picked up a small number of times. The rearrangement links TRBV20-1 to TRBJ1-5; D call uncertain. Trimming shortened V by 0 bases and J by 2 bases, and 14 bases separated the two germline ends. Looked up from germline, CDR1 is DFQATT and CDR2 is SNEGSKA (reference sequence). The CDR3 consists of 16 residues. The CDR3 DNA sequence: TGCAGTGCTAGAGAGGCTGGGGTCGTTGGCAATCAGCCCCAGCATTTT. This sequence encodes CSAREAGVVGNQPQHF.

This clonotype appeared many times. This rearrangement joins TRBV7-2 to TRBJ2-1; 10 nucleotides align to TRBD2. Germline-derived CDR1 and CDR2 are SGHTA and FQGNSA. V was clipped by 5 bases and J by 3 bases; unmatched bases: 4. This CDR3 region has 15 residues. CDR3 bases: TGTGCCAGCAGCCCGACTAGCGGGTACTACAATGAGCAGTTCTTC. This sequence encodes CASSPTSGYYNEQFF.

This rearrangement joins TRBV4-3 to TRBJ2-5; D is perhaps TRBD1 or TRBD2 (5 bases each). The germline V gene has CDR1 LGHNA and CDR2 YSLEER. V lost 3 bases to trimming and J lost 4 bases, with 15 bases between them. CDR3 length: 15 residues. The CDR3 nucleotides read TGCGCCAGCAGCCATTCTGTGGGACCGGGAGAGACCCAGTACTTC. It specifies CASSHSVGPGETQYF.

The CDR3 spells CASSTPGRRPYGYTF. The CDR3 region has the DNA TGTGCCAGCTCCACCCCCGGACGGCGGCCCTATGGCTACACCTTC. The chain recombines TRBV3-1 with TRBJ1-2; no clear D. V lost 8 bases and J 4 bases, leaving 20 bases between the germline ends. Germline values: CDR1 LGHDT, CDR2 YNNKEL (reference sequence). The CDR3 is 15 amino acids.

The CDR3 coding sequence is TGTGCCAGCAGTTACGTCCCCGGCAGGGCAGAATCACCCCTCCACTTT. This sequence encodes CASSYVPGRAESPLHF. This chain connects TRBV6-5 to TRBJ1-6; the D gene is possibly TRBD1 (5 bases). V shed 2 bases and J shed 10 bases, with 18 bases lying between them. Germline CDR1 reads MNHEY; CDR2 reads SVGAGI. CDR3 length: 16 residues.

CDR3 sequence reads: CASSSEYREQYF. CDR3 nucleotide sequence: TGTGCCAGCAGCTCAGAGTACCGCGAGCAGTACTTC. The chain has TRBV7-2 and TRBJ2-7; D remains ambiguous. CDR3 length equals 12 residues. Trimming pared 4 bases from V and 6 bases from J, leaving 10 bases between. Germline V gene lookup returns CDR1 SGHTA and CDR2 FQGNSA.

The table lists this clonotype with a few counts. The chain carries TRBV9 and TRBJ2-3; 7 nucleotides agree with TRBD1. CDR1 SGDLS and CDR2 YYNGEE come from the germline V gene. This CDR3 is built from 15 residues. Trimming at V came to 3 bases and at J to 1 base, leaving 5 bases not matched to a gene. CDR3 bases: TGTGCCAGCAGCGGAGGGACAGTACGCACAGATACGCAGTATTTT. As protein: CASSGGTVRTDTQYF.

This clonotype has more than one count but fewer than ten. CDR3 residues: CASSETTVGLEGYTF. Here the CDR3 DNA reads TGCGCCAGCAGCGAGACGACAGTCGGTCTTGAAGGCTACACCTTC. The chain has TRBV5-1 and TRBJ1-2; D is possibly TRBD1 (5 bases). Trimming took 4 bases from V and 8 from J, leaving 21 bases between them. The CDR3 has 15 residues. CDR1 and CDR2 from the germline V gene are SGHRS and YFSETQ.

A few counts support this clonotype. The chain combines TRBV2 with TRBJ2-1; 9 bases line up with TRBD1. This CDR3 region has 14 residues. Germline CDR1 SNHLY, CDR2 FYNNEI. The V gene end was trimmed by 6 bases and the J gene end by 9 bases; junction bases not matched to a gene: 9. CDR3 in DNA: TGTGCCAGCAGACTACAGGGGGCGCAGAGTGAGCAGTTCTTC. Protein product: CASRLQGAQSEQFF.

This clonotype was counted between two and nine times. The DNA for the CDR3 is TGTGCCACCAGTGATCAGGGGTATAATACGCAGTATTTT. This translates into CATSDQGYNTQYF. The rearrangement links TRBV24-1 to TRBJ2-3, with D perhaps TRBD1 (6 bases). CDR1 is KGHDR and CDR2 is SFDVKD in the germline V gene. The germline V and J ends were trimmed by 3 bases and 7 bases, with 10 bases remaining between them. The CDR3 is 13 amino acids.

On this clonotype itself: One end of the junction is discordant with germline, which a read error may explain. The chain is built from TRBV15 and TRBJ2-3, with TRBD2 as a possible D gene (6 bases). This CDR3 is built from 14 residues. The germline CDR1 and CDR2 sequences are LNHNV and YYDKDF (reference sequence). In nucleotides, the CDR3 is TGTGCCACCAGCCGGGAGCGAATCCCAGATACGCAATATTTT. This sequence encodes CATSRERIPDTQYF.

This clonotype was seen only a few times. V usage is TRBV5-1 and J usage is TRBJ2-5; 8 nucleotides line up with TRBD2. V dropped 0 bases and J dropped 4; count of bases not matched to a gene: 5. The CDR3 runs 15 residues. Germline-derived CDR1 and CDR2 are SGHRS and YFSETQ. The CDR3 sequence: CASSLVPGGPETQYF. CDR3 in DNA: TGCGCCAGCAGCTTGGTACCGGGAGGGCCAGAGACCCAGTACTTC. Full variable domain (remainder filled in from reference TRBV5-1 and TRBJ2-5): KAGVTQTPRYLIKTRGQQVTLSCSPISGHRSVSWYQQTPGQGLQFLFEYFSETQRNKGNFPGRFSGRQFSNSRSEMNVSTLELGDSALYLCASSLVPGGPETQYFGPGTRLLVL.

This clonotype was observed a few times. CDR3 sequence reads: CASSLVPSGTNTGELFF. The CDR3 coding sequence is TGCGCCAGCAGCTTGGTCCCCAGCGGGACGAACACCGGGGAGCTGTTTTTT. The rearrangement joins TRBV5-1 to TRBJ2-2; 7 positions match TRBD2. From germline, CDR1 is SGHRS and CDR2 YFSETQ. The junction had 5 bases not matched to a gene; V was cut back by 0 bases and J by 0 bases. The CDR3 loop spans 17 amino acids.

This clonotype was counted only a few times. The genes are TRBV30 and TRBJ2-1; 7 bases align to TRBD2. V shed 3 bases and J 2 bases; nucleotides not matched to a gene: 1. CDR1 GTSNPN and CDR2 SVGIG come from the germline V gene (reference sequence). The CDR3 runs to 13 residues. For the CDR3, the DNA is TGTGCCTGGAGCAGCGGGACCTACAATGAGCAGTTCTTC. It translates to CAWSSGTYNEQFF.

This clonotype was seen many times. The chain has TRBV5-1 and TRBJ2-3, with D perhaps assigned TRBD1 or TRBD2 (5 bases each). This CDR3 contains 15 residues. Trimming took 0 bases from V and 0 from J, leaving 8 bases between them. Per the germline V gene, CDR1 is SGHRS and CDR2 is YFSETQ. The CDR3 nucleotides read TGCGCCAGCAGCTTGGGGGGACGGAGCACAGATACGCAGTATTTT. Its translation: CASSLGGRSTDTQYF.

The genes are TRBV14 and TRBJ2-1; TRBD2 matches 10 bases. This CDR3 region has 12 residues. In germline, CDR1 is SGHDN, CDR2 FVKESK. Trimming removed 5 bases from V and 16 bases from J; junction bases left unmatched: 8. The CDR3 sequence is CASSFTGTSVFF. The CDR3 DNA is TGTGCCAGCAGCTTCACCGGGACTAGCGTTTTCTTC. Looking up the rest from reference TRBV14 and TRBJ2-1 gives the full variable domain: EAGVTQFPSHSVIEKGQTVTLRCDPISGHDNLYWYRRVMGKEIKFLLHFVKESKQDESGMPNNRFLAERTGGTYSTLKVQPAELEDSGVYFCASSFTGTSVFFGPGTRLTVL.

The rearrangement links TRBV20-1 to TRBJ2-1; 10 bases agree with TRBD2. Germline V gene sequence: CDR1 DFQATT, CDR2 SNEGSKA (reference sequence). The CDR3 has 15 residues. V was pared by 3 bases and J by 0 bases, with 2 bases of the junction left unmatched. Here the CDR3 DNA reads TGCAGTGCTAGGAGGACTAGCGGCTCCTACAATGAGCAGTTCTTC. This sequence encodes CSARRTSGSYNEQFF.

This chain links TRBV10-3 with TRBJ2-1; TRBD2 matches at 7 bases. This CDR3 has 16 residues. Germline assignment: CDR1 ENHRY and CDR2 SYGVKD. J gave up 5 bases and V 6 bases, and 13 bases lay outside the gene matches. The CDR3 nucleotides read TGTGCCATCAGCATAGAACCGACTAGCAGTAACAATGAGCAGTTCTTC. This encodes CAISIEPTSSNNEQFF.

This clonotype occurred many times. This chain connects TRBV3-1 to TRBJ1-4; 12 bases line up with TRBD1. V lost 5 bases to trimming and J lost 7 bases; unmatched junction nucleotides: 8. This CDR3 spans 16 amino acids. Germline V gene sequence: CDR1 LGHDT, CDR2 YNNKEL (reference sequence). CDR3 sequence: CASSSGTGGSIEKLFF. The CDR3 nucleotides are TGTGCCAGCAGCTCCGGGACAGGGGGCTCGATTGAAAAACTGTTTTTT.